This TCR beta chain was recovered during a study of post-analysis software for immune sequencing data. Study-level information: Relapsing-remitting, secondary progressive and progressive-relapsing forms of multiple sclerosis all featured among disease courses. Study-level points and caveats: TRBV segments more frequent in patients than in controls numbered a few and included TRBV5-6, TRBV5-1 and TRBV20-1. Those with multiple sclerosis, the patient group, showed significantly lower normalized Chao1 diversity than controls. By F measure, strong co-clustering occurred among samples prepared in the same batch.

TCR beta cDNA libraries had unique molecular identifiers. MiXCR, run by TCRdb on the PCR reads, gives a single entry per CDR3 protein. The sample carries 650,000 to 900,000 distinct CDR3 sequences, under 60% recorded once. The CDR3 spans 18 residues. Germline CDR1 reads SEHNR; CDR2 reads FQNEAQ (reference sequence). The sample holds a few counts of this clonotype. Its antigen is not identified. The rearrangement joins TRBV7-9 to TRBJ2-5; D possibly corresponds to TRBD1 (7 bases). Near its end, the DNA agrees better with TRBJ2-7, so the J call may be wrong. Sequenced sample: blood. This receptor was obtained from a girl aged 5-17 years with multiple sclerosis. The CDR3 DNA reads TGTGCCAGCAGCAGACAAGGAGGGGGCCGTTCTAGTAAGTACGAGCAGTACTTC. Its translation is CASSRQGGGRSSKYEQYF.